This T cell receptor (beta chain) comes out of a study of metastatic and nonmetastatic thyroid tumors. Sample share makes this clone medium-sized. TCRdb reprocessed the PCR reads via MiXCR. The sample has around 34,000 clones; roughly 21% are singletons. This CDR3 comprises 17 residues. In germline, CDR1 is DFQATT, CDR2 SNEGSKA (reference sequence). V was shortened by 3 bases and J by 5 bases, with 23 bases between the two germline ends. None of the patients had undergone any treatment ahead of thyroid surgery. The V gene is TRBV20-1, the J gene TRBJ2-1, with a weak D call TRBD2 (6 bases). This sequence originates from a female donor with papillary thyroid cancer or a benign thyroid nodule (not recorded which). Some clones in this sample may be carry-over from other donors' samples. Sequenced input: blood. The chain's CDR3 is CSASGLASGFVNNEQFF. The DNA for the CDR3 is TGCAGTGCTAGCGGGCTAGCGTCGGGGTTCGTCAACAATGAGCAGTTCTTC.